This is a list of T cell receptor beta chains from one sample in a study of blood T cell repertoires in COVID-19. Method: immunoSEQ multiplex PCR; TCRdb's copy keeps in-frame clones and lacks some. Of 88,000 or so clones in the sample, roughly 90% were seen once. Sequenced material: PBMCs or T cells enriched from blood (not recorded which). All receptors come from a woman in her fifties or sixties with acute COVID-19. The conserved cysteine and the conserved F or W are not part of the CDR3 here.

V gene: TRBV11-2; CDR3 protein: ASSIAGGGPPSSGYT
V gene: TRBV5-1; CDR3 protein: ASSFGGVNTEAF
V gene: TRBV19; CDR3 protein: ASSIISGSVQETQY
V gene: TRBV19; CDR3 protein: ASSLRLADPTTQY
V gene: TRBV11-3; CDR3 protein: ASSLAYEANTGELF
V gene: TRBV5-4; CDR3 protein: ASSLPLLQGASGELF
V gene: TRBV30; CDR3 protein: AWTKLRGSYGYT
V gene: TRBV28; CDR3 protein: ASLAGGLNEQF
V gene: TRBV4-3; CDR3 protein: ASSQVQLAGADTQY
V gene: TRBV10-3; CDR3 protein: AISESIQVGGQPQH
V gene: TRBV30; CDR3 protein: AWGQGRLNEKLF
V gene: TRBV30; CDR3 protein: AWSVRLAGELF
V gene: TRBV7-2; CDR3 protein: ASSLARSYSYEQY
V gene: TRBV24-1; CDR3 protein: ATSDRTVPTGELF
V gene: TRBV2; CDR3 protein: ASNTLGATNEKLF
V gene: TRBV10-1; CDR3 protein: ASSESSGNTDTQY
V gene: TRBV6-5; CDR3 protein: ASSYSGSGSGYEQY
V gene: TRBV5-1; CDR3 protein: ASSLRPSVSTDTQY
V gene: TRBV7-9; CDR3 protein: ASSLDNEQY
V gene: TRBV13; CDR3 protein: ASSLRTSGSTGELF
V gene: TRBV24-1; CDR3 protein: ATSDLRGLAGDNEQF
V gene: TRBV19; CDR3 protein: ASSTLAGVETQY
V gene: TRBV4-1; CDR3 protein: ASSPVRQGNTEAF
V gene: TRBV7-2; CDR3 protein: ASSQGPGTGVETQY
V gene: TRBV28; CDR3 protein: ASLDRGYQPQH
V gene: TRBV6-5; CDR3 protein: ASTPSSYEQY
V gene: TRBV29-1; CDR3 protein: SVVPGQGNTGELF
V gene: TRBV3-1/TRBV3-2; CDR3 protein: ASSQGGFQETQY
V gene: TRBV18; CDR3 protein: ASSPQEDRVNGYT
V gene: TRBV20-1; CDR3 protein: SASQGLTYGYT
V gene: TRBV11-3; CDR3 protein: ASSSSFGTGINEKLF
V gene: TRBV4-1; CDR3 protein: ASSEGLAADIGTYEQY
V gene: TRBV19; CDR3 protein: ASSLSGRGGYT